These T cell receptor beta chains were read from a single sample in a study of long-term antiretroviral therapy in people with HIV. The repertoire was sequenced with immunoSEQ multiplex PCR; TCRdb's copy has only in-frame clones and lacks some. The table includes around 16,000 clones, roughly 94% detected once. The sample in question was unsorted PBMCs, obtained just under 6.5 years after starting antiretroviral therapy. All receptors derive from a woman in her fifties or sixties with HIV. Both conserved end residues are part of each CDR3. The D gene is left open where the match is weak. Some rows have no size entry. The others give once, few or many, or a class for an expanded clone.

>TRBJ1-2|.|TRBV27|.
CASSFGTGLYGYTF
TGTGCCAGCAGTTTCGGGACGGGACTCTATGGCTACACCTTC
>TRBJ1-1|.|TRBV4-2|.
CASSQGHGGEAFF
TGTGCCAGCAGCCAAGGACACGGGGGAGAAGCTTTCTTT
>TRBJ2-1|TRBD2|TRBV5-1|.
CASSLESSGIGEQFF
TGCGCCAGCAGCTTGGAGTCTAGCGGGATCGGCGAGCAGTTCTTC
>TRBJ2-7|.|TRBV7-9|.
CASSPYSSYEQYF
TGTGCCAGCAGCCCCTATAGCTCCTACGAGCAGTACTTC
>TRBJ1-2|TRBD1|TRBV18|.
CASSPQGAHYTF
TGTGCCAGCTCACCGCAGGGGGCGCATTACACCTTC
>TRBJ2-7|.|TRBV28|once
CASSKGYASYEQYF
TGTGCCAGCAGTAAGGGGTATGCATCCTACGAGCAGTACTTC
>TRBJ2-4|TRBD1|TRBV27|.
CASSETGKNIQYF
TGTGCCAGCAGTGAGACAGGGAAAAACATTCAGTACTTC
>TRBJ2-7|TRBD1|TRBV6-1|.
CASSLDRGSYEQYF
TGTGCCAGCAGTCTTGACAGGGGGTCATACGAGCAGTACTTC
>TRBJ2-1|.|TRBV11-2|.
CASTINSNEQFF
TGTGCCAGCACAATTAACAGCAATGAGCAGTTCTTC
>TRBJ2-7|.|TRBV19|.
CASSDRGGRRADEQYF
TGTGCCAGTAGCGATAGGGGGGGGAGAAGAGCGGACGAGCAGTACTTC
>TRBJ2-1|.|TRBV5-1|.
CASSLGAGRPYNEQFF
TGCGCCAGCAGCTTGGGTGCGGGACGCCCCTACAATGAGCAGTTCTTC
>TRBJ2-3|.|TRBV7-9|.
CASSEGWLDTQYF
TGTGCCAGCAGCGAGGGGTGGCTGGATACGCAGTATTTT
>TRBJ2-1|TRBD1|TRBV6-5|.
CASRRTGNEQFF
TGTGCCAGCAGGAGGACAGGGAATGAGCAGTTCTTC
>TRBJ1-1|.|TRBV4-3|.
CASSQETSPRRTEAFF
TGCGCCAGCAGCCAAGAGACGTCCCCGAGGCGCACTGAAGCTTTCTTT
>TRBJ2-1|.|TRBV6-6|.
CASTPGRTYYNEQFF
TGTGCCAGCACCCCTGGCCGGACTTATTACAATGAGCAGTTCTTC
>TRBJ2-2|.|TRBV7-6|.
CASSLVRNTGELFF
TGTGCCAGCAGCTTAGTCCGAAACACCGGGGAGCTGTTTTTT
>TRBJ2-1|.|TRBV5-4|.
CASSLGTPGDNEQFF
TGTGCCAGCAGCTTGGGGACCCCGGGTGACAATGAGCAGTTCTTC
>TRBJ2-3|TRBD2|TRBV5-8|.
CASSFYGRSTDTQYF
TGTGCCAGCAGCTTTTACGGGAGGAGCACAGATACGCAGTATTTT
>TRBJ2-1|.|TRBV7-3|.
CASSLRGASYNEQFF
TGTGCCAGCAGCTTAAGGGGGGCGAGCTACAATGAGCAGTTCTTC
>TRBJ2-5|TRBD2|TRBV2|once
CASKGSREGPHQETQYF
TGTGCCAGCAAAGGTTCCCGGGAGGGCCCCCACCAAGAGACCCAGTACTTC
>TRBJ1-1|.|TRBV6-5|.
CASKRSHLNTEAFF
TGTGCCAGCAAGAGGTCTCATTTGAACACTGAAGCTTTCTTT
>TRBJ2-7|.|TRBV27|.
CASSSKSYEQYF
TGTGCCAGCAGTTCAAAATCCTACGAGCAGTACTTC
>TRBJ2-1|TRBD1|TRBV5-1|.
CASSPDREDNEQFF
TGCGCCAGCAGCCCTGACAGGGAAGACAATGAGCAGTTCTTC
>TRBJ2-1|.|TRBV5-1|once
CASSSGTDDYNEQFF
TGCGCCAGCAGCAGCGGGACAGATGACTACAATGAGCAGTTCTTC
>TRBJ2-1|.|TRBV27|.
CASSIYPVDEQFF
TGTGCCAGCAGTATTTACCCCGTTGATGAGCAGTTCTTC
>TRBJ2-2|.|TRBV6-6|few
CASSYYNTGELFF
TGTGCCAGCAGTTACTATAACACCGGGGAGCTGTTTTTT
>TRBJ2-2|TRBD2|TRBV28|.
CASSPAGGSTGELFF
TGTGCCAGCAGTCCAGCGGGAGGGAGCACCGGGGAGCTGTTTTTT
>TRBJ1-6|.|TRBV7-9|.
CASSLGSDSRSPLHF
TGTGCCAGCAGCTTAGGGTCCGACTCCCGCTCACCCCTCCACTTT
>TRBJ2-1|TRBD2|TRBV4-3|.
CASSQADGLAGVNEQFF
TGCGCCAGCAGCCAAGCTGATGGACTAGCGGGAGTTAATGAGCAGTTCTTC
>TRBJ1-5|.|TRBV6-6|.
CASSPRDLSNQPQHF
TGTGCCAGCAGTCCCCGGGATCTTAGCAATCAGCCCCAGCATTTT
>TRBJ2-6|.|TRBV19|.
CASRSAGANVLTF
TGTGCCAGTAGGTCTGCTGGGGCCAACGTCCTGACTTTC
>TRBJ2-5|.|TRBV5-3|.
CARTKRPLRETQYF
TGTGCCAGAACCAAACGGCCCCTACGGGAGACCCAGTACTTC
>TRBJ2-7|TRBD2|TRBV4-3|.
CASSQVAGASYEQYF
TGCGCCAGCAGCCAAGTAGCGGGAGCTTCCTACGAGCAGTACTTC
>TRBJ2-5|.|TRBV7-9|.
CASSLAAHQETQYF
TGTGCCAGCAGCTTAGCGGCGCACCAAGAGACCCAGTACTTC
>TRBJ2-1|.|TRBV7-8|.
CASSLGASSYNEQFF
TGTGCCAGCAGCTTAGGGGCCTCATCCTACAATGAGCAGTTCTTC
>TRBJ2-3|.|TRBV18|.
CASSPPSNTDTQYF
TGTGCCAGCTCACCACCGTCCAACACAGATACGCAGTATTTT
>TRBJ2-6|.|TRBV5-1|once
CASSLQVSGANVLTF
TGCGCCAGCAGCTTGCAGGTCTCTGGGGCCAACGTCCTGACTTTC
>TRBJ1-2|.|TRBV19|.
CASSSVTTHANYGYTF
TGTGCCAGTAGTAGCGTAACAACCCATGCTAACTATGGCTACACCTTC
>TRBJ2-7|TRBD1|TRBV7-6|.
CASSFGQGKDYEQYF
TGTGCCAGCAGCTTCGGACAGGGGAAGGACTACGAGCAGTACTTC
>TRBJ1-2|.|TRBV5-5|.
CASSPAGTVNYGYTF
TGTGCCAGCAGCCCGGCTGGGACGGTTAACTATGGCTACACCTTC
>TRBJ1-3|.|TRBV5-1|.
CASSSSGTDGGNTIYF
TGCGCCAGCAGCTCGTCCGGGACGGACGGGGGAAACACCATATATTTT
>TRBJ1-5|TRBD1|TRBV27|.
CASSPDDRDNQPQHF
TGTGCCAGCAGCCCTGACGACAGGGACAATCAGCCCCAGCATTTT
>TRBJ2-7|.|TRBV5-1|.
CASSLGGGSSYEQYF
TGCGCCAGCAGCTTGGGTGGCGGAAGCTCCTACGAGCAGTACTTC
>TRBJ2-1|TRBD1|TRBV4-1|.
CASSQRQGMNSYNEQFF
TGCGCCAGCAGCCAGAGACAGGGGATGAACTCCTACAATGAGCAGTTCTTC
>TRBJ2-6|.|TRBV4-2|.
CASSRGLSSGANVLTF
TGTGCCAGCAGCAGGGGACTTAGCTCTGGGGCCAACGTCCTGACTTTC
>TRBJ2-7|TRBD2|TRBV28|.
CASSSSGGSYEQYF
TGTGCCAGCAGTTCTAGCGGGGGTTCCTACGAGCAGTACTTC
>TRBJ2-7|TRBD1|TRBV9|.
CASSVGAGQGSYEQYF
TGTGCCAGCAGCGTAGGAGCTGGACAGGGATCCTACGAGCAGTACTTC
>TRBJ1-1|.|TRBV28|.
CASSTGYTEAFF
TGTGCCAGCAGCACAGGGTACACTGAAGCTTTCTTT
>TRBJ2-7|.|TRBV6-5|once
CATSGASLGLEQYF
TGTGCCACTTCCGGGGCCTCCCTGGGCCTCGAGCAGTACTTC
>TRBJ2-3|.|TRBV7-2|.
CASSARYTEDTQYF
TGTGCCAGCAGCGCCCGTTACACGGAAGATACGCAGTATTTT
>TRBJ2-1|TRBD1|TRBV7-8|.
CASSLLPGQGDNEQFF
TGTGCCAGCAGCTTACTGCCGGGACAGGGAGATAATGAGCAGTTCTTC
>TRBJ2-5|TRBD1|TRBV10-3|.
CAISEDRDETQYF
TGTGCCATCAGTGAGGACAGGGACGAGACCCAGTACTTC
>TRBJ2-7|.|TRBV5-8|.
CASSLVGGQTYEQYF
TGTGCCAGCAGCTTGGTTGGGGGCCAGACCTACGAGCAGTACTTC
>TRBJ2-7|.|TRBV27|.
CASSGTNYRVNEQYF
TGTGCCAGCAGTGGCACGAACTACAGGGTGAACGAGCAGTACTTC
>TRBJ1-2|.|TRBV19|.
CASNEATGTSGYGYTF
TGTGCCAGTAACGAGGCCACCGGGACGTCCGGCTATGGCTACACCTTC